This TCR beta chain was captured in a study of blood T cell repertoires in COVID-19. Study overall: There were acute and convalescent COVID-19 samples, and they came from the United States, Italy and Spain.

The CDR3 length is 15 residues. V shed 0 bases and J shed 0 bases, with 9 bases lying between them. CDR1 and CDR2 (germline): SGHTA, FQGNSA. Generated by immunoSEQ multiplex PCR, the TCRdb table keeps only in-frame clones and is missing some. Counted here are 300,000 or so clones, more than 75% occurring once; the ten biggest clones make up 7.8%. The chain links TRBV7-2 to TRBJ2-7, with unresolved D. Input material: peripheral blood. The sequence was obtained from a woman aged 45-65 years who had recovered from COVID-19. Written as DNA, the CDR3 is TGTGCCAGCAGCTTAGCGGGCTCGAGCTCCTACGAGCAGTACTTC. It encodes CASSLAGSSSYEQYF.